This entry lists 5 T cell receptor beta chains sequenced from one sample in a study of T cell changes during pregnancy in multiple sclerosis. Only in-frame clones appear in the TCRdb table, and some are missing; sequencing was by immunoSEQ multiplex PCR. The sample lists under 25,000 clones, less than 90% occurring once. Sequencing used CD8+ T cells from peripheral blood mononuclear cells, obtained after pregnancy. The receptors derive from a female donor with multiple sclerosis, enrolled in a pregnancy study.

V usage is TRBV6-1 and J usage is TRBJ2-1, with 7 bases fitting TRBD2. Trimming at V came to 4 bases and at J to 6 bases, leaving 3 bases not matched to a gene. Germline CDR1 and CDR2: MNHNS and SASEGT. CDR3 length: 13 residues. DNA of the CDR3: TGTGCCAGCAGTGTGACGGGGGGCAATGAGCAGTTCTTC. Its protein is CASSVTGGNEQFF.

This clone has only a few counts. This chain uses TRBV5-1 with TRBJ2-3; TRBD2 is a possible D gene (6 bases). V lost 0 bases, J lost 2 bases, and 10 bases lay in between. Germline values: CDR1 SGHRS, CDR2 YFSETQ. The CDR3 spans 15 residues. The CDR3 loop reads CASSLVREYTDTQYF. The CDR3 nucleotides read TGCGCCAGCAGCTTGGTTCGGGAGTACACAGATACGCAGTATTTT. The variable domain in full, completed from reference TRBV5-1 and TRBJ2-3, reads KAGVTQTPRYLIKTRGQQVTLSCSPISGHRSVSWYQQTPGQGLQFLFEYFSETQRNKGNFPGRFSGRQFSNSRSEMNVSTLELGDSALYLCASSLVREYTDTQYFGPGTRLTVL.

The gene calls are TRBV15 and TRBJ1-5; perhaps TRBD1 as D (6 bases). This CDR3 contains 14 residues. V was cut by 8 bases and J by 0 bases, with 11 bases left in between. Germline CDR1 LNHNV, CDR2 YYDKDF (reference sequence). As DNA, the CDR3 is TGTGCCACCTGGGGGGGCTATAGCAATCAGCCCCAGCATTTT. Its translation is CATWGGYSNQPQHF.

The rearrangement links TRBV11-3 to TRBJ1-5; 8 bases fit TRBD1. V lost 5 bases, J lost 2 bases, and 5 bases stayed unmatched. Per the germline V gene, CDR1 is SGHNT and CDR2 is YENEEA. The CDR3 totals 15 residues. Here the CDR3 DNA reads TGTGCCAGCAGCCCGACAGGGGCGGGCAATCAGCCCCAGCATTTT. The encoded protein is CASSPTGAGNQPQHF.

The CDR3 DNA reads TGTGCCAGCAATTCGGACAGGGGGTTAAATGAGCAGTTCTTC. Amino acid sequence: CASNSDRGLNEQFF. The chain couples TRBV27 to TRBJ2-1; 10 bases agree with TRBD1. Trimming at V came to 7 bases and at J to 7 bases, leaving 7 bases not matched to a gene. The CDR3 is 14 residues long. CDR1 is MNHEY and CDR2 is SMNVEV in the germline V gene (reference sequence).